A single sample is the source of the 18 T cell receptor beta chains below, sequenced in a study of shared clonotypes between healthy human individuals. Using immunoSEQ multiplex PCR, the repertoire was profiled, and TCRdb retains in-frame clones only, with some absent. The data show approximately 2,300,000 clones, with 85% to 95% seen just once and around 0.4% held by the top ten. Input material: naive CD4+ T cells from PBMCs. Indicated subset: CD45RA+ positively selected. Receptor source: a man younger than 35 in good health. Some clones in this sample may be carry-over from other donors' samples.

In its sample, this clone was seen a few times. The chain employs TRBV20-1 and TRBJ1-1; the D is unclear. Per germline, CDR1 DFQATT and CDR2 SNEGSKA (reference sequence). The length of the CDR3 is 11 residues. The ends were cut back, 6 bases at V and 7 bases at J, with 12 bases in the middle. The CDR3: CSARTGFEAFF. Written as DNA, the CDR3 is TGCAGTGCCCGGACGGGGTTTGAAGCTTTCTTT.

The CDR3 reads CASSGLERTDTQYF. For the CDR3, the DNA is TGTGCCAGCAGTGGCCTAGAACGCACAGATACGCAGTATTTT. The chain links TRBV11-2 to TRBJ2-3; D remains ambiguous. Trimming pared 6 bases from V and 1 base from J, leaving 11 bases between. Germline loops: CDR1 SGHAT, CDR2 FQNNGV. The CDR3 sequence is 14 residues long.

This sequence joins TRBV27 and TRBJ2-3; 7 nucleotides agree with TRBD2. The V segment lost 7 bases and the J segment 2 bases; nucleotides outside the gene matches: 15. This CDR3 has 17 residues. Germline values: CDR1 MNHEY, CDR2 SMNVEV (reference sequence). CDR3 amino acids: CASNKMGREAPTDTQYF. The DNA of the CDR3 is TGTGCCAGCAATAAAATGGGTCGGGAGGCTCCCACAGATACGCAGTATTTT.

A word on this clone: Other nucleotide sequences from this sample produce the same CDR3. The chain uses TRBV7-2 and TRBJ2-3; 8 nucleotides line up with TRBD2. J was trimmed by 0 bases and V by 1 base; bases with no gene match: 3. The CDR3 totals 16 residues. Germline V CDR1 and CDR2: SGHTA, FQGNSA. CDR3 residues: CASSLGTSGSTDTQYF. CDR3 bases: TGTGCCAGCAGCTTAGGAACTAGCGGTAGCACAGATACGCAGTATTTT.

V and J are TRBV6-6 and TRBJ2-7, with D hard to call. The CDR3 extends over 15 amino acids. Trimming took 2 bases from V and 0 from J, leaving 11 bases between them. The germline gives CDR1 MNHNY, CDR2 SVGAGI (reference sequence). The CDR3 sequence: CASSYPTSNSYEQYF. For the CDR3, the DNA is TGTGCCAGCAGTTACCCGACGTCCAACTCCTACGAGCAGTACTTC.

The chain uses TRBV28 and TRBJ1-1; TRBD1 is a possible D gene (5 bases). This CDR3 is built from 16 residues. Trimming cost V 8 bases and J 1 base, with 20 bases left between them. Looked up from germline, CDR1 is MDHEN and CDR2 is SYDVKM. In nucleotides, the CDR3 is TGTGCCAGCGGCAACCCCCAGACAGTTGGGAACACTGAAGCTTTCTTT. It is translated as CASGNPQTVGNTEAFF. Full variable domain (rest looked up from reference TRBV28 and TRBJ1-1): DVKVTQSSRYLVKRTGEKVFLECVQDMDHENMFWYRQDPGLGLRLIYFSYDVKMKEKGDIPEGYSVSREKKERFSLILESASTNQTSMYLCASGNPQTVGNTEAFFGQGTRLTVV.

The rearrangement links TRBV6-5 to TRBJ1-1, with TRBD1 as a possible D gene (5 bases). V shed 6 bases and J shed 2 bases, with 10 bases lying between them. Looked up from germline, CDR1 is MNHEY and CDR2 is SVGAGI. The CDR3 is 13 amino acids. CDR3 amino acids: CASRRGPNTEAFF. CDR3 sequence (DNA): TGTGCCAGCAGGCGGGGACCTAACACTGAAGCTTTCTTT.

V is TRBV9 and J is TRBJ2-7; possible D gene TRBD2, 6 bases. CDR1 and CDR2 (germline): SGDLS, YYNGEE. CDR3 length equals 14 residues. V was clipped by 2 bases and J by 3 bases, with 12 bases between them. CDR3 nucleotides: TGTGCCAGCAGCGTGCGGGGACGGGGCTACGAGCAGTACTTC. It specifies CASSVRGRGYEQYF.

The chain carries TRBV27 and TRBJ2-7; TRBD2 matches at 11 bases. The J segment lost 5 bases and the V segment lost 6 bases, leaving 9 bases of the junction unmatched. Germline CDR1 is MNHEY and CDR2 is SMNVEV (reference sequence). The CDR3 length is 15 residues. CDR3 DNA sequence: TGTGCCAGCAGCCCGAGACTAGCGGGAAAAAACGAGCAGTACTTC. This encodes CASSPRLAGKNEQYF.

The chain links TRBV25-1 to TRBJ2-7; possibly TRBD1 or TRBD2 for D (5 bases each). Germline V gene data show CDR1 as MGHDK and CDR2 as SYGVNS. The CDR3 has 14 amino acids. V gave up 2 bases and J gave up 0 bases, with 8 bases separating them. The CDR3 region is CASSESGTSYEQYF. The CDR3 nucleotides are TGTGCCAGCAGTGAAAGTGGGACCTCCTACGAGCAGTACTTC.

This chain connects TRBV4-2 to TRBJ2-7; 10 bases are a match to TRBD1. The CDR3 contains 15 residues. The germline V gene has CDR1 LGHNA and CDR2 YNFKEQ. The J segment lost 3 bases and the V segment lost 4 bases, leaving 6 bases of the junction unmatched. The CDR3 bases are TGTGCCAGCAGCCGGGAGGGACAGGGGTTCTACGAGCAGTACTTC. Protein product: CASSREGQGFYEQYF.

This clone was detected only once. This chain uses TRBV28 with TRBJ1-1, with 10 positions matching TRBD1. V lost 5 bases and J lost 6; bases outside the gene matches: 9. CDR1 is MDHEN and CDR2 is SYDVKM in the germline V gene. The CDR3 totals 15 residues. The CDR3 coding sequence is TGTGCCAGCAGTCCTGGGACAGGGGCGGCGGCTGAAGCTTTCTTT. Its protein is CASSPGTGAAAEAFF.

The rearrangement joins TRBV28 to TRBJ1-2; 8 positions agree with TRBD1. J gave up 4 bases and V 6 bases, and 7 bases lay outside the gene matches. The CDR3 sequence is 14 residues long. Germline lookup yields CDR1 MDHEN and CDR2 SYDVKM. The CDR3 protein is CASSPLTGVYGYTF. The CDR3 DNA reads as TGTGCCAGCAGCCCATTGACAGGGGTCTATGGCTACACCTTC.

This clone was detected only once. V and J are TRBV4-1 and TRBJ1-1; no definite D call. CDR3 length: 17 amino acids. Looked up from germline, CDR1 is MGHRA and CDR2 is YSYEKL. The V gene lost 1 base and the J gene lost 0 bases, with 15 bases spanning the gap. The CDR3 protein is CASSQAQFQIMNTEAFF. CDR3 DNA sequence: TGCGCCAGCAGCCAAGCACAGTTTCAGATTATGAACACTGAAGCTTTCTTT.

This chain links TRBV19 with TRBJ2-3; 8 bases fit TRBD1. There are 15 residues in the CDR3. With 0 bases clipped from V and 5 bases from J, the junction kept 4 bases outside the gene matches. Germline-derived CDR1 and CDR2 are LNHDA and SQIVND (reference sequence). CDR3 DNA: TGTGCCAGTAGTATAGATCTCAGGGGGCGAGATACGCAGTATTTT. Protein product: CASSIDLRGRDTQYF.

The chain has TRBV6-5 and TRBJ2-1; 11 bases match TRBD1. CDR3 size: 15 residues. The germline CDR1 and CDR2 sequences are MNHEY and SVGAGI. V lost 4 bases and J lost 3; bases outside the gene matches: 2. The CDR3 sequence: CASSSGTGGYNEQFF. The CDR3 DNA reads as TGTGCCAGCAGTTCCGGGACAGGGGGCTACAATGAGCAGTTCTTC.

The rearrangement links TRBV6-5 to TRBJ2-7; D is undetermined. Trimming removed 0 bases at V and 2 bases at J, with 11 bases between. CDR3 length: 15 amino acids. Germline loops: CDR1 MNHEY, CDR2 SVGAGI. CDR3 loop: CASSYSARPPYEQYF. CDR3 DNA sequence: TGTGCCAGCAGTTACTCGGCAAGACCCCCCTACGAGCAGTACTTC.

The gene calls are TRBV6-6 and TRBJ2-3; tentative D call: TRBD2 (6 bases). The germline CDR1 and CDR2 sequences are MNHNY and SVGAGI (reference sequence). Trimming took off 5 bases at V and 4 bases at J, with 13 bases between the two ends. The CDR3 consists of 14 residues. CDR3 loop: CASSPRGWADTQYF. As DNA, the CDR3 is TGTGCCAGCAGTCCACGGGGGTGGGCAGATACGCAGTATTTT.